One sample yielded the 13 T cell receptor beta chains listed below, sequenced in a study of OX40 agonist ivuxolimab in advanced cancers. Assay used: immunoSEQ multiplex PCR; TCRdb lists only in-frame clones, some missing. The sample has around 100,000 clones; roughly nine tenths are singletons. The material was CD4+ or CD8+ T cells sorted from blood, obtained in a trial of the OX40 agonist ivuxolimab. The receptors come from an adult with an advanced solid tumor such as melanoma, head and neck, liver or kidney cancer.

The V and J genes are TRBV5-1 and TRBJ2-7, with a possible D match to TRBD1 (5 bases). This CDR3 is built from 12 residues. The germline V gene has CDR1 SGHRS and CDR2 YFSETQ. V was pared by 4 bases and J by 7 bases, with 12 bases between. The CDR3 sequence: CASSQTVREQYF. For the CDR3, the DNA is TGCGCCAGCAGCCAGACAGTAAGGGAGCAGTACTTC.

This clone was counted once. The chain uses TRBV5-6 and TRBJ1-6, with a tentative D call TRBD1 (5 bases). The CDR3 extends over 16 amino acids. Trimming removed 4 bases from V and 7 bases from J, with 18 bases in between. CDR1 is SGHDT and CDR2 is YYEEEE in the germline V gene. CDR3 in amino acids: CASSISTGTLNSPLHF. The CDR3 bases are TGTGCCAGCAGCATTTCTACAGGTACCCTCAATTCACCCCTCCACTTT.

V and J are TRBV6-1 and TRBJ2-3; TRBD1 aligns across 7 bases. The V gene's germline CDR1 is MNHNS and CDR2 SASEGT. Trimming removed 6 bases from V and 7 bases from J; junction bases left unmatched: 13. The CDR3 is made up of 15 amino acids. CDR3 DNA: TGTGCCAGCAGGCTGACATGGACAGGTCCGAATACGCAGTATTTT. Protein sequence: CASRLTWTGPNTQYF.

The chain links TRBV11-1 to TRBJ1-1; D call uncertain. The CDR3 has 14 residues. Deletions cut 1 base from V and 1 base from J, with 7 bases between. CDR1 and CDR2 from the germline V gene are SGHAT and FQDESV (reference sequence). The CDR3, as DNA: TGTGCCAGCAGCTTAGAACCCAGGAACACTGAAGCTTTCTTT. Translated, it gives CASSLEPRNTEAFF.

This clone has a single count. As DNA, the CDR3 is TGTGCCACCAGCAGAGATAGTTCCTCACCCCTCCACTTT. Translation gives CATSRDSSSPLHF. J is TRBJ1-6 and V is TRBV15; D is unresolved. Looked up from germline, CDR1 is LNHNV and CDR2 is YYDKDF (reference sequence). V lost 0 bases and J lost 10, with 7 bases in between. This CDR3 spans 13 amino acids.

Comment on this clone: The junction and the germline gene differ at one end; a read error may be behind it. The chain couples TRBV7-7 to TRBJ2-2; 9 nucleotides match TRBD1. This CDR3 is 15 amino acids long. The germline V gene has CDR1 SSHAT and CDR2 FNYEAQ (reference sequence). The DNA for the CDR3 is TGTGCTAGCAGCTTAGACAGGGGGGACACCGGGGAGCTGTTTTTT. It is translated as CASSLDRGDTGELFF. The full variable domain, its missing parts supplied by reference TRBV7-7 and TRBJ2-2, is GAGVSQSPRYKVTKRGQDVTLRCDPISSHATLYWYQQALGQGPEFLTYFNYEAQPDKSGLPSDRFSAERPEGSISTLTIQRTEQRDSAMYRCASSLDRGDTGELFFGEGSRLTVL.

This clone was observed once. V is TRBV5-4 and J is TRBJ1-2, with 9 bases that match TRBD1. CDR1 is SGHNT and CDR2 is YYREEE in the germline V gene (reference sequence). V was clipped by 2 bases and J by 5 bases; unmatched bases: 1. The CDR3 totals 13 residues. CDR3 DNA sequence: TGTGCCAGCAGCTTCGACAGGGGGTATGGCTACACCTTC. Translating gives CASSFDRGYGYTF.

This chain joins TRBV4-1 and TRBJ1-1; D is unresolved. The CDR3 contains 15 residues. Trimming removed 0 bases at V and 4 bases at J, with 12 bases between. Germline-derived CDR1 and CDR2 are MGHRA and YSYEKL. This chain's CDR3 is CASSQETARVTEAFF. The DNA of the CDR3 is TGCGCCAGCAGCCAAGAAACGGCAAGGGTCACTGAAGCTTTCTTT.

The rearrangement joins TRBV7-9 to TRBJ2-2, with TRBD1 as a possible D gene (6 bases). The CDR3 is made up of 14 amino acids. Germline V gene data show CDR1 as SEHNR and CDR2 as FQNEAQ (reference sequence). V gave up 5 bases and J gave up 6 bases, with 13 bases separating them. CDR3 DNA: TGTGCCAGCAGCGTGGACGAGGGGGCCGGGGAGCTGTTTTTT. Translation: CASSVDEGAGELFF.

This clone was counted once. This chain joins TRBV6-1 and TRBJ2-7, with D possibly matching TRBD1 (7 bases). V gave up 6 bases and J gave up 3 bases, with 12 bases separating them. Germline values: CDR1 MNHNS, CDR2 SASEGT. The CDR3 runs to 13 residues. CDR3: CASRRDSLYEQYF. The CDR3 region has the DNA TGTGCCAGCAGGCGGGACAGCCTCTACGAGCAGTACTTC.

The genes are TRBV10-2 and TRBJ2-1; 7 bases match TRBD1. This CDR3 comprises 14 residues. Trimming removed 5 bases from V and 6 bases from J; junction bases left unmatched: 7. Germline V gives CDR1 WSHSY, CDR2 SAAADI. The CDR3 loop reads CASSSLTGVNEQFF. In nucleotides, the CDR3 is TGCGCCAGCAGTAGTTTAACAGGGGTCAATGAGCAGTTCTTC.

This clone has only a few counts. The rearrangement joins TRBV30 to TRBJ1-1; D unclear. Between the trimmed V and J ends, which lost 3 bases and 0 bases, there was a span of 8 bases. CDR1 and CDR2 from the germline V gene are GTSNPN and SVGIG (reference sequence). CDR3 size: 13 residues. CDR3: CAWRRRMNTEAFF. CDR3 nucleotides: TGTGCCTGGAGGAGGCGGATGAACACTGAAGCTTTCTTT.

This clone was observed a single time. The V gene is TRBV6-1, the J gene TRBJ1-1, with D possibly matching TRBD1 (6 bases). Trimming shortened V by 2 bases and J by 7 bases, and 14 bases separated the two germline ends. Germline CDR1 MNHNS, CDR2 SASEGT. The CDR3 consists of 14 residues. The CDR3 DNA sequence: TGTGCCAGCAGTGAAACTGGGGAACAGGGTGAAGCTTTCTTT. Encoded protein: CASSETGEQGEAFF.